The T cell receptor beta chain under discussion was sequenced for a study of OX40 agonist ivuxolimab in advanced cancers. This clone has ten or more counts. Its cognate antigen is unknown. V lost 1 base to trimming and J lost 7 bases; unmatched junction nucleotides: 12. The CDR3 covers 17 residues. The germline V gene has CDR1 SEHNR and CDR2 FQNEAQ (reference sequence). Assay: immunoSEQ multiplex PCR; the TCRdb copy retains only in-frame clones and omits some. Of 15,000 to 20,000 clones listed, roughly 72% were seen once; the top ten hold approximately 24%. Regarding the study as a whole: The study found among the lowest clonal expansion in partial responders at 0.1-3.0 mg/kg. Antigen specificity of clonally expanded peripheral T cells was not established.

This TCR was recovered from an adult with an advanced solid tumor such as melanoma, head and neck, liver or kidney cancer. The chain recombines TRBV7-9 with TRBJ1-5; 8 nucleotides align to TRBD1. The specimen comprised CD4+ or CD8+ T cells sorted from blood, sampled in a trial of the OX40 agonist ivuxolimab. The CDR3 protein is CASSLGSAGQGRQPQHF. In DNA form, the CDR3 reads TGTGCCAGCAGCTTAGGTAGCGCTGGACAGGGACGGCAGCCCCAGCATTTT. The whole variable domain, filled in from reference TRBV7-9 and TRBJ1-5, reads DTGVSQNPRHKITKRGQNVTFRCDPISEHNRLYWYRQTLGQGPEFLTYFQNEAQLEKSRLLSDRFSAERPKGSFSTLEIQRTEQGDSAMYLCASSLGSAGQGRQPQHFGDGTRLSIL.